These 6 T cell receptor beta chains were sequenced from one sample in a study of CD8 T cells in ankylosing spondylitis. Their cognate antigens are unknown. Overall study findings and caveats: Ankylosing spondylitis blood appeared to be characterized by a TCR beta motif of eight highly homologous variants.

Each CDR3 protein is one row after TCRdb ran MiXCR on the 5' RACE reads. The sample consists of fewer than 550,000 distinct CDR3 sequences, approximately 5.3% of them appearing once. Sequenced input: blood, either unsorted or a sorted T cell fraction (not recorded which). The receptor source for this set is a male donor with ankylosing spondylitis.

This clonotype has at least ten counts. The chain is built from TRBV5-1 and TRBJ2-3; 9 bases are a match to TRBD1. J lost 3 bases, V lost 7 bases, and 6 bases had no gene match. The CDR3 consists of 14 residues. Germline V gene sequence: CDR1 SGHRS, CDR2 YFSETQ. The CDR3 DNA reads as TGCGCCAGCGGACAGGGGTTTGTAACAGATACGCAGTATTTT. Translating it yields CASGQGFVTDTQYF. The full variable domain, in which reference TRBV5-1 and TRBJ2-3 provide the parts outside the CDR3, is KAGVTQTPRYLIKTRGQQVTLSCSPISGHRSVSWYQQTPGQGLQFLFEYFSETQRNKGNFPGRFSGRQFSNSRSEMNVSTLELGDSALYLCASGQGFVTDTQYFGPGTRLTVL.

This clonotype was counted at least ten times. The rearrangement uses TRBV20-1 and TRBJ1-2; TRBD1 matches at 8 bases. Germline lookup yields CDR1 DFQATT and CDR2 SNEGSKA (reference sequence). V trimming: 0 bases; J trimming: 7 bases; junction bases outside the gene matches: 7. The CDR3 consists of 14 residues. The chain's CDR3 is CSARDPRGRFGYTF. Written as DNA, the CDR3 is TGCAGTGCTAGAGATCCCAGGGGGCGGTTTGGCTACACCTTC.

This clonotype has at least ten counts. The V and J genes are TRBV27 and TRBJ1-2, with TRBD1 matching 10 bases. Germline CDR1 MNHEY, CDR2 SMNVEV (reference sequence). The length of the CDR3 is 13 residues. The J segment lost 8 bases and the V segment lost 6 bases, leaving 6 bases of the junction unmatched. For the CDR3, the DNA is TGTGCCAGCAGCAGACAGGGGGCGGAGGGCTACACCTTC. Its translation is CASSRQGAEGYTF.

This clonotype was seen repeatedly, ten times or more. The J gene is TRBJ2-1, the V gene TRBV29-1, with 9 positions matching TRBD2. Losses at the gene ends were 7 bases for V and 2 bases for J; bases not matched to a gene: 9. This CDR3 contains 15 residues. CDR1 SQVTM and CDR2 ANQGSEA come from the germline V gene. The DNA for the CDR3 is TGCAGCGGCCGACTAGCGGCTAAAACCTACAATGAGCAGTTCTTC. This encodes CSGRLAAKTYNEQFF.

This clonotype came up many times. In DNA form, the CDR3 reads TGTGCCAGCAGTTTAGTTGGCCTCAATCAGCCCCAGCATTTT. This sequence encodes CASSLVGLNQPQHF. This chain connects TRBV12-3 or TRBV12-4 to TRBJ1-5; no clear D gene. There are 14 residues in the CDR3. The germline V and J ends were trimmed by 1 base and 3 bases, with 7 bases remaining between them.

This clonotype was observed many times. Germline and junction disagree at one end, which may indicate a read error. The rearrangement links TRBV28 to TRBJ2-2; the D is unclear. Germline lookup yields CDR1 MDHEN and CDR2 SYDVKM. This CDR3 spans 11 amino acids. The CDR3 DNA is TGCGCCAGCAGCTTCCCCGGGGAGCTGTTTTTT. Translation gives CASSFPGELFF. The complete variable domain, with remaining parts taken from reference TRBV28 and TRBJ2-2, reads DVKVTQSSRYLVKRTGEKVFLECVQDMDHENMFWYRQDPGLGLRLIYFSYDVKMKEKGDIPEGYSVSREKKERFSLILESASTNQTSMYLCASSFPGELFFGEGSRLTVL.